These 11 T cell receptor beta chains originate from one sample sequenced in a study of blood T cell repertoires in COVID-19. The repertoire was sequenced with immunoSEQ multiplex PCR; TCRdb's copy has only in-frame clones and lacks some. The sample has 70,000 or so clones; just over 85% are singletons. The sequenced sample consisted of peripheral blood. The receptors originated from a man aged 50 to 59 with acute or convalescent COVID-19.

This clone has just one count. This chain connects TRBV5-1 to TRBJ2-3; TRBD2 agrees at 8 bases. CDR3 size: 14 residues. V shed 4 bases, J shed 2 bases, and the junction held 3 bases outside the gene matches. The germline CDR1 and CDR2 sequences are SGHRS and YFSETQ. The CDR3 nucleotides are TGCGCCAGCAGCATACTAGCGGCCACAGATACGCAGTATTTT. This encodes CASSILAATDTQYF.

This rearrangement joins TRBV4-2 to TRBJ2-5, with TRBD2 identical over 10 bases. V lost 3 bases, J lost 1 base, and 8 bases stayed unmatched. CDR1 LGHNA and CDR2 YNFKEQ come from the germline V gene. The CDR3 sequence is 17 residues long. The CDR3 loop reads CASSQAAIAGGQETQYF. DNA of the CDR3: TGTGCCAGCAGCCAGGCCGCAATAGCGGGGGGCCAAGAGACCCAGTACTTC.

The CDR3 reads CASSPGDNSPLHF. DNA for the CDR3: TGTGCCAGCAGCCCAGGGGATAATTCACCCCTCCACTTT. The rearrangement joins TRBV7-3 to TRBJ1-6, with a weak D call TRBD1 (6 bases). The CDR3 has 13 amino acids. Trimming removed 5 bases at V and 5 bases at J, with 7 bases between. Germline V gene lookup returns CDR1 SGHTA and CDR2 FQGTGA.

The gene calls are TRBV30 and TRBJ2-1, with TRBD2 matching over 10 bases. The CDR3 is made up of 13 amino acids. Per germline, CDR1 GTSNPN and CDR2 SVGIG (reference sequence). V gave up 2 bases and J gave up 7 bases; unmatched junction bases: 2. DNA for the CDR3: TGTGCCTGGAGTAGCGGGGGGGAGAATGAGCAGTTCTTC. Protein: CAWSSGGENEQFF.

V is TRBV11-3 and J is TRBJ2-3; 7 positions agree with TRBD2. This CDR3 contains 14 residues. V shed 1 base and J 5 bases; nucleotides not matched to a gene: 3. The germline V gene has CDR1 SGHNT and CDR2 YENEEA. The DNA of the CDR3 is TGTGCCAGCAGCTTAGGGGGGGGTAAAGATACGCAGTATTTT. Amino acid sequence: CASSLGGGKDTQYF.

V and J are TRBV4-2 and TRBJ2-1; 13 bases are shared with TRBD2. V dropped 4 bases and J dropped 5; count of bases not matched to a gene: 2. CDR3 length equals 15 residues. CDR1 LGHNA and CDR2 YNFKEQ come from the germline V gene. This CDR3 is CASSRGLAGDNEQFF. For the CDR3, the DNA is TGTGCCAGCAGCCGAGGACTAGCGGGAGACAATGAGCAGTTCTTC.

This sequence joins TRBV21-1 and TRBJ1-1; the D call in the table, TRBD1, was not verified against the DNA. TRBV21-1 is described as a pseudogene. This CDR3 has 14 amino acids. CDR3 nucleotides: TGTGCCAGCAGCAACAGGACAGGAGGCACTGAAGCTTTCTTT. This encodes CASSNRTGGTEAFF.

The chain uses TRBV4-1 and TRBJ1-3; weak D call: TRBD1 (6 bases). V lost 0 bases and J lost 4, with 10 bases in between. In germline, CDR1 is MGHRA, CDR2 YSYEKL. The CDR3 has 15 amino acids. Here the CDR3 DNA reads TGCGCCAGCAGCCAAGAAGGGCAGGGGGGAAACACCATATATTTT. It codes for CASSQEGQGGNTIYF.

CDR3 sequence (DNA): TGTGCCAGTAGTTTGCTAGCGGGGGGGCCGTACACCGGGGAGCTGTTTTTT. This gives the protein CASSLLAGGPYTGELFF. The rearrangement joins TRBV19 to TRBJ2-2, with 12 bases fitting TRBD2. The CDR3 has 17 amino acids. The ends lost 5 bases at V and 3 bases at J; junction bases unmatched: 7. In germline, CDR1 is LNHDA, CDR2 SQIVND (reference sequence).

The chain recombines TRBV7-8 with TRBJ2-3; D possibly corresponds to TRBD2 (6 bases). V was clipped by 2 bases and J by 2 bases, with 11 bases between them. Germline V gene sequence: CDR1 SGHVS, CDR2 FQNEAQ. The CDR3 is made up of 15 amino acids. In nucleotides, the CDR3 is TGTGCCAGCAGCTTAAGAGGCGGGATCACAGATACGCAGTATTTT. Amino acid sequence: CASSLRGGITDTQYF.

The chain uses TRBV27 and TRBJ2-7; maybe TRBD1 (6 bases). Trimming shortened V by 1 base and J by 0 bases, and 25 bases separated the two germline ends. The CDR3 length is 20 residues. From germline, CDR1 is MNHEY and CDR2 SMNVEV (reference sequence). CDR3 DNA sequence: TGTGCCAGCAGTTTATTCAGCCAAACTCTGGGGGACATCAGCTCCTACGAGCAGTACTTC. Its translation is CASSLFSQTLGDISSYEQYF.